The sample holds many counts of the clone carrying this T cell receptor (beta chain). Its antigen remains unidentified. Construction of the TCRbeta library involved unique molecular identifiers. TCRdb reprocessed the PCR reads via MiXCR and lists one record per CDR3 protein. Among some 600,000 distinct CDR3 sequences listed, 13% were seen once. The CDR3 is 15 amino acids. V was shortened by 6 bases and J by 6 bases, with 21 bases between the two germline ends. The entry originates in a study of T-cell reconstitution after alpha-beta-depleted transplantation in children. Findings and limits, study-wide: Alpha-beta T cells present about two months after transplant were reported to originate from several hundred expanded graft clones. Several patients had high TCRbeta diversity at day 60; it came from surviving recipient T cells and thymic progenitors. T-cell counts and diversity at one year post-transplant came mainly from newly produced T cells.

Sample: PBMCs, mostly from graft donor cells, taken 360 days after TCRalphabeta/CD19-depleted stem cell transplant. The chain is built from TRBV12-3 or TRBV12-4 and TRBJ2-7; D unresolved. The source of this sequence is a male patient younger than 18 who had a stem cell transplant for acute myeloid leukemia, so the T cells may come from the graft donor. The CDR3, as DNA: TGTGCCAGCAGCCCGACCAGGACCTTTCAGCCCGAGCAGTACTTC. Translating gives CASSPTRTFQPEQYF.